This TCR beta chain was captured by sequencing in a study of cytomegalovirus exposure and HLA in healthy donors. Germline CDR1 and CDR2: MDHEN and SYDVKM. V was pared by 3 bases and J by 7 bases, with 4 bases between. The CDR3 has 11 amino acids. Primers: 60 Vbeta forward and 13 Jbeta reverse. Clones were read by immunoSEQ multiplex PCR, and TCRdb kept only the in-frame ones, dropping some. Of approximately 200,000 clones detected, about 83% appear once; the ten largest clones hold 1% to 1.5%. The sample consisted of PBMCs. This chain uses TRBV28 with TRBJ1-5; D not resolved. This TCR derives from a human donor in good health. The CDR3 is CASSFKQPQHF. As DNA, the CDR3 is TGTGCCAGCAGTTTTAAACAGCCCCAGCATTTT.